A single sample is the source of the 12 T cell receptor beta chains below, sequenced in a study of blood T cell repertoires in COVID-19. Assay: immunoSEQ multiplex PCR; the TCRdb copy retains only in-frame clones and omits some. Here the sample spans about 200,000 clones, roughly 90% being singletons. The sample was PBMCs or T cells enriched from blood (not recorded which). The receptors originated from a woman aged 25-40 years who had recovered from COVID-19.

The chain combines TRBV11-3 with TRBJ2-3, with TRBD2 matching 7 bases. Germline V CDR1 and CDR2: SGHNT, YENEEA. The CDR3 totals 17 residues. V trimming: 0 bases; J trimming: 1 base; junction bases outside the gene matches: 7. CDR3: CASSLDPRETRTDTQYF. The CDR3 DNA reads TGTGCCAGCAGCTTAGATCCGCGGGAGACTCGCACAGATACGCAGTATTTT.

This clone was counted a few times. V and J are TRBV5-6 and TRBJ1-3; D is unclear. Germline-derived CDR1 and CDR2 are SGHDT and YYEEEE. The V and J ends lost 2 bases and 8 bases respectively, with 5 bases between them. The CDR3 spans 11 residues. CDR3 nucleotides: TGTGCCAGCAGCTTCGCGGACACCATATATTTT. This gives the protein CASSFADTIYF.

The chain carries TRBV19 and TRBJ1-2; 9 positions match TRBD1. Losses at the gene ends were 3 bases for V and 7 bases for J; bases not matched to a gene: 9. Germline V CDR1 and CDR2: LNHDA, SQIVND (reference sequence). The CDR3 sequence is 15 residues long. This CDR3 reads CASSIQQGAVSGYTF. The CDR3 bases are TGTGCCAGTAGTATCCAACAGGGGGCTGTTAGTGGCTACACCTTC.

The chain links TRBV6-5 to TRBJ1-4, with D uncertain. The CDR3 loop spans 14 amino acids. Trimming shortened V by 6 bases and J by 4 bases, and 12 bases separated the two germline ends. Germline V CDR1 and CDR2: MNHEY, SVGAGI. The CDR3 loop reads CASRARQNNEKLFF. In nucleotides, the CDR3 is TGTGCCAGCAGGGCCCGCCAGAATAATGAAAAACTGTTTTTT.

The chain uses TRBV4-3 and TRBJ1-3, with D maybe TRBD1 (5 bases). From germline, CDR1 is LGHNA and CDR2 YSLEER. The CDR3 extends over 17 amino acids. The ends were cut back, 0 bases at V and 0 bases at J, with 12 bases in the middle. The CDR3 DNA reads as TGCGCCAGCAGCCAAGATTACAGGCTAGTCTCTGGAAACACCATATATTTT. Encoded protein: CASSQDYRLVSGNTIYF.

The gene calls are TRBV4-2 and TRBJ2-6, with D perhaps matching TRBD2 (5 bases). CDR1 and CDR2 (germline): LGHNA, YNFKEQ. Deletions cut 7 bases from V and 0 bases from J, with 16 bases between. This CDR3 is built from 17 residues. As DNA, the CDR3 is TGTGCCAGCAAATCGGACTCCTCGTCCTCTGGGGCCAACGTCCTGACTTTC. It encodes CASKSDSSSSGANVLTF.

The J gene is TRBJ1-4, the V gene TRBV27; tentative D call: TRBD1 (6 bases). Trimming shortened V by 5 bases and J by 10 bases, and 14 bases separated the two germline ends. This CDR3 comprises 13 residues. From germline, CDR1 is MNHEY and CDR2 SMNVEV (reference sequence). This CDR3 is CASSPQTGGKLFF. The CDR3 DNA reads TGTGCCAGCAGTCCACAGACAGGTGGAAAACTGTTTTTT.

This chain joins TRBV15 and TRBJ1-2; D not certain. The CDR3 loop spans 13 amino acids. The germline V gene encodes CDR1 LNHNV and CDR2 YYDKDF (reference sequence). Trimming removed 2 bases from V and 0 bases from J, with 4 bases in between. CDR3 nucleotide sequence: TGTGCCACCAGCAGATCCTCTAACTATGGCTACACCTTC. The encoded protein is CATSRSSNYGYTF.

The chain has TRBV7-8 and TRBJ1-2; D gene uncertain. Germline CDR1 and CDR2: SGHVS and FQNEAQ. The CDR3 totals 12 residues. The V and J ends lost 3 bases and 4 bases respectively, with 6 bases between them. This CDR3 is CASSFTVYGYTF. CDR3 DNA sequence: TGTGCCAGCAGCTTTACAGTCTATGGCTACACCTTC.

CDR3 sequence reads: CSAYSNTEAFF. In DNA form, the CDR3 reads TGCAGTGCCTATTCGAACACTGAAGCTTTCTTT. The chain couples TRBV20-1 to TRBJ1-1; D not resolved. Looked up from germline, CDR1 is DFQATT and CDR2 is SNEGSKA (reference sequence). The CDR3 spans 11 residues. The V and J ends lost 6 bases and 1 base respectively, with 6 bases between them.

As regards this clone: This sample also contains other DNA sequences that code for the same CDR3. The chain is built from TRBV9 and TRBJ2-2, with D possibly being TRBD1 (6 bases). Trimming took 4 bases from V and 0 from J, leaving 10 bases between them. The CDR3 spans 15 residues. CDR1 SGDLS and CDR2 YYNGEE come from the germline V gene. The CDR3 DNA sequence: TGTGCCAGCAGCCCCCGGACAGCGAACACCGGGGAGCTGTTTTTT. This translates into CASSPRTANTGELFF.

CDR3 in DNA: TGTGCCACCAGCAGAGACCTTAGCGGGAGTGGGTACGAGCAGTACTTC. As protein: CATSRDLSGSGYEQYF. The chain couples TRBV15 to TRBJ2-7, with 9 positions matching TRBD2. V lost 0 bases to trimming and J lost 4 bases; unmatched junction nucleotides: 7. Per germline, CDR1 LNHNV and CDR2 YYDKDF (reference sequence). The CDR3 loop spans 16 amino acids.